A selection of T cell receptor beta chains follows, all from one sample in a study of control samples from healthy donors and cancer patients. Only in-frame clones appear in the TCRdb table, and some are missing; sequencing was by immunoSEQ multiplex PCR. The sample records 100,000 or so clones, about 90% being singletons. Sequenced material: blood. Every receptor here comes from a woman aged 45 to 65 in good health. CDR3s include the opening cysteine and the closing phenylalanine or tryptophan. The D gene is left open where the match is weak. Size is omitted from some rows. Given values are once, few, many or a class for expanded clones.

J gene: TRBJ1-1; V gene: TRBV5-6; clone size: NA; D gene: NA; CDR3 protein: CASSRGGNTEAFF; CDR3 DNA: TGTGCCAGCAGCCGGGGAGGGAACACTGAAGCTTTCTTT
J gene: TRBJ2-1; V gene: TRBV6-5; clone size: NA; D gene: NA; CDR3 protein: CASSSHPREQFF; CDR3 DNA: TGTGCCAGCAGCTCTCACCCGAGGGAGCAGTTCTTC
J gene: TRBJ2-1; V gene: TRBV6-5; clone size: once; D gene: NA; CDR3 protein: CASSPLSWNEQFF; CDR3 DNA: TGTGCCAGCAGTCCCTTATCGTGGAATGAGCAGTTCTTC
J gene: TRBJ2-4; V gene: TRBV15; clone size: NA; D gene: NA; CDR3 protein: CATSRDTKNIQYF; CDR3 DNA: TGTGCCACCAGCAGAGATACTAAAAACATTCAGTACTTC
J gene: TRBJ1-4; V gene: TRBV29-1; clone size: NA; D gene: NA; CDR3 protein: CSTRQGEKLFF; CDR3 DNA: TGCAGCACACGTCAGGGTGAAAAACTGTTTTTT
J gene: TRBJ2-6; V gene: TRBV11-2; clone size: NA; D gene: NA; CDR3 protein: CASSPTTTPWANVLTF; CDR3 DNA: TGTGCCAGCAGCCCTACTACTACCCCTTGGGCCAACGTCCTGACTTTC
J gene: TRBJ2-7; V gene: TRBV10-2; clone size: NA; D gene: NA; CDR3 protein: CASSESGTREQYF; CDR3 DNA: TGCGCCAGCAGTGAGTCGGGGACCCGGGAGCAGTACTTC
J gene: TRBJ2-7; V gene: TRBV19; clone size: NA; D gene: NA; CDR3 protein: CASSTPAEHATVDEQYF; CDR3 DNA: TGTGCCAGTAGTACACCAGCCGAACATGCGACGGTGGACGAGCAGTACTTC
J gene: TRBJ2-7; V gene: TRBV30; clone size: NA; D gene: NA; CDR3 protein: CAWSVTFGGALGMIYEQYF; CDR3 DNA: TGTGCCTGGAGTGTCACCTTCGGCGGGGCCCTTGGGATGATATACGAGCAGTACTTC
J gene: TRBJ1-5; V gene: TRBV27; clone size: once; D gene: TRBD1; CDR3 protein: CASSLNRGGLFADYQPQHF; CDR3 DNA: TGTGCCAGCAGTCTCAACAGGGGGGGTCTATTCGCCGATTATCAGCCCCAGCATTTT
J gene: TRBJ2-1; V gene: TRBV19; clone size: once; D gene: TRBD2; CDR3 protein: CASIPGAGGKYNEQFF; CDR3 DNA: TGTGCCAGTATTCCGGGGGCGGGAGGGAAGTACAATGAGCAGTTCTTC
J gene: TRBJ1-2; V gene: TRBV29-1; clone size: NA; D gene: TRBD1; CDR3 protein: CSVGQGANYGYTF; CDR3 DNA: TGCAGCGTTGGTCAGGGGGCAAACTATGGCTACACCTTC
J gene: TRBJ2-3; V gene: TRBV5-4; clone size: NA; D gene: TRBD2; CDR3 protein: CASSYHASGRRDTQYF; CDR3 DNA: TGTGCCAGCAGCTACCACGCTAGCGGGAGAAGGGATACGCAGTATTTT
J gene: TRBJ1-1; V gene: TRBV9; clone size: NA; D gene: NA; CDR3 protein: CASSRTGNTEAFF; CDR3 DNA: TGTGCCAGCAGCCGCACAGGGAACACTGAAGCTTTCTTT
J gene: TRBJ1-1; V gene: TRBV5-1; clone size: NA; D gene: NA; CDR3 protein: CASSLEQNTEAFF; CDR3 DNA: TGCGCCAGCAGCTTGGAACAGAACACTGAAGCTTTCTTT
J gene: TRBJ1-2; V gene: TRBV9; clone size: NA; D gene: NA; CDR3 protein: CASSVGGGSYGYTF; CDR3 DNA: TGTGCCAGCAGCGTAGGTGGGGGCAGCTATGGCTACACCTTC
J gene: TRBJ2-5; V gene: TRBV29-1; clone size: NA; D gene: NA; CDR3 protein: CSVEPGKQETQYF; CDR3 DNA: TGCAGCGTTGAACCCGGGAAACAAGAGACCCAGTACTTC
J gene: TRBJ1-1; V gene: TRBV18; clone size: NA; D gene: NA; CDR3 protein: CASSPDLATEAFF; CDR3 DNA: TGTGCCAGCTCACCAGATTTAGCGACAGAAGCTTTCTTT
J gene: TRBJ2-4; V gene: TRBV29-1; clone size: NA; D gene: NA; CDR3 protein: CSVEGRLAKNIQYF; CDR3 DNA: TGCAGCGTTGAGGGCCGACTGGCCAAAAACATTCAGTACTTC
J gene: TRBJ2-3; V gene: TRBV9; clone size: few; D gene: TRBD2; CDR3 protein: CASSVATSSGGSTDTQYF; CDR3 DNA: TGTGCCAGCAGCGTAGCTACATCGAGCGGGGGGAGCACAGATACGCAGTATTTT
J gene: TRBJ2-2; V gene: TRBV24-1; clone size: NA; D gene: TRBD2; CDR3 protein: CATPISGTNTGELFF; CDR3 DNA: TGTGCCACCCCTATTAGCGGGACGAACACCGGGGAGCTGTTTTTT
J gene: TRBJ2-7; V gene: TRBV27; clone size: NA; D gene: NA; CDR3 protein: CASSSTGYEQYF; CDR3 DNA: TGTGCCAGCAGTTCAACCGGCTACGAGCAGTACTTC
J gene: TRBJ1-2; V gene: TRBV7-3; clone size: NA; D gene: NA; CDR3 protein: CASSRGGYTF; CDR3 DNA: TGTGCCAGCAGCCGAGGTGGCTACACCTTC
J gene: TRBJ2-1; V gene: TRBV7-3; clone size: NA; D gene: NA; CDR3 protein: CASSIIEDNEQFF; CDR3 DNA: TGTGCCAGCAGCATCATCGAGGACAATGAGCAGTTCTTC
J gene: TRBJ1-3; V gene: TRBV4-1; clone size: once; D gene: NA; CDR3 protein: CASSQDGGGSGNTIYF; CDR3 DNA: TGCGCCAGCAGCCAAGACGGAGGTGGCTCTGGAAACACCATATATTTT
J gene: TRBJ2-1; V gene: TRBV9; clone size: few; D gene: TRBD1; CDR3 protein: CASSKGTGSSYNEQFF; CDR3 DNA: TGTGCCAGCAGCAAAGGGACAGGTTCCTCCTACAATGAGCAGTTCTTC
J gene: TRBJ1-5; V gene: TRBV4-3; clone size: NA; D gene: NA; CDR3 protein: CASSQDYRNQPQHF; CDR3 DNA: TGCGCCAGCAGCCAAGATTACAGGAATCAGCCCCAGCATTTT
J gene: TRBJ2-3; V gene: TRBV5-1; clone size: NA; D gene: TRBD2; CDR3 protein: CASSSMRGGSSTDTQYF; CDR3 DNA: TGCGCCAGCAGCTCGATGCGGGGGGGCTCTAGCACAGATACGCAGTATTTT
J gene: TRBJ1-2; V gene: TRBV18; clone size: NA; D gene: TRBD1; CDR3 protein: CASSPSQGARYGYTF; CDR3 DNA: TGTGCCAGCTCACCATCTCAGGGGGCGCGGTATGGCTACACCTTC
J gene: TRBJ1-6; V gene: TRBV5-1; clone size: NA; D gene: TRBD1; CDR3 protein: CASSSDPGQGNSPLHF; CDR3 DNA: TGCGCCAGCAGCTCCGACCCGGGACAGGGAAATTCACCCCTCCACTTT
J gene: TRBJ1-1; V gene: TRBV20-1; clone size: NA; D gene: NA; CDR3 protein: CSASEGYGTEAFF; CDR3 DNA: TGCAGTGCTAGTGAGGGGTATGGCACTGAAGCTTTCTTT